Each of the 21 T cell receptor beta chains below was sequenced from the same sample in a study of neoadjuvant anti-PD-1 for oral cavity cancer. The method was immunoSEQ multiplex PCR; TCRdb's version includes in-frame clones alone and lacks a portion of them. The sample lists approximately 72,000 clones; more than 70% were seen once. The sequences come from PBMCs, collected before nivolumab (anti-PD-1) treatment. The receptor source for this set is a person between 40 and 85 years old with oral cavity squamous cell carcinoma.

This sequence joins TRBV19 and TRBJ2-3; 8 bases fit TRBD1. The V segment lost 5 bases and the J segment 5 bases; nucleotides outside the gene matches: 18. CDR1 LNHDA and CDR2 SQIVND come from the germline V gene (reference sequence). The CDR3 loop spans 18 amino acids. CDR3 region: CASSLWAFGQGARDTQYF. The CDR3 bases are TGTGCCAGTAGTCTCTGGGCTTTTGGGCAGGGGGCAAGAGATACGCAGTATTTT.

The rearrangement links TRBV27 to TRBJ1-1; a weak D match, TRBD1 (6 bases). Trimming took 5 bases from V and 5 from J, leaving 15 bases between them. The length of the CDR3 is 14 residues. Looked up from germline, CDR1 is MNHEY and CDR2 is SMNVEV (reference sequence). DNA of the CDR3: TGTGCCAGCAGTGGGTGGGGCAGGGGAACTGAAGCTTTCTTT. It yields the protein CASSGWGRGTEAFF.

This chain uses TRBV6-1 with TRBJ2-7, with 9 bases matching TRBD2. In germline, CDR1 is MNHNS, CDR2 SASEGT. This CDR3 contains 15 residues. V dropped 2 bases and J dropped 7; count of bases not matched to a gene: 9. The chain's CDR3 is CASSEQTSGLWEQYF. The CDR3, as DNA: TGTGCCAGCAGTGAACAGACTAGCGGCCTCTGGGAGCAGTACTTC.

The CDR3 protein is CASSVGTYEQYF. The CDR3 coding sequence is TGTGCCAGCAGTGTGGGGACCTACGAGCAGTACTTC. The chain combines TRBV28 with TRBJ2-7; unclear D gene. This CDR3 contains 12 residues. V was clipped by 5 bases and J by 2 bases, with 7 bases between them. CDR1 and CDR2 from the germline V gene are MDHEN and SYDVKM.

This clone showed up just once. The gene calls are TRBV4-2 and TRBJ2-2, with a possible D match to TRBD2 (6 bases). Trimming removed 1 base from V and 0 bases from J, with 15 bases in between. Germline V gene sequence: CDR1 LGHNA, CDR2 YNFKEQ. The CDR3 contains 18 residues. The CDR3 reads CASSQVGFSGTNTGELFF. Here the CDR3 DNA reads TGTGCCAGCAGCCAAGTTGGGTTTAGCGGCACGAACACCGGGGAGCTGTTTTTT.

The chain employs TRBV6-5 and TRBJ2-7; maybe TRBD2 (5 bases). The CDR3 length is 15 residues. CDR1 MNHEY and CDR2 SVGAGI come from the germline V gene. The germline V and J ends were trimmed by 6 bases and 6 bases, with 21 bases remaining between them. The CDR3 protein is CASSPSGLGLSEQYF. The DNA of the CDR3 is TGTGCCAGCAGCCCATCCGGACTGGGCCTATCCGAGCAGTACTTC.

This sequence joins TRBV28 and TRBJ2-3; 7 bases map to TRBD2. The CDR3 length is 12 residues. Losses at the gene ends were 6 bases for V and 7 bases for J; bases not matched to a gene: 4. Germline lookup yields CDR1 MDHEN and CDR2 SYDVKM. CDR3 sequence: CASSRAGYTQYF. In nucleotides, the CDR3 is TGTGCCAGCAGCCGAGCGGGGTATACGCAGTATTTT.

The V and J genes are TRBV5-1 and TRBJ2-7; no definite D call. V was trimmed by 0 bases and J by 2 bases, leaving 12 bases between them. Germline assignment: CDR1 SGHRS and CDR2 YFSETQ. This CDR3 has 15 residues. The CDR3 DNA reads TGCGCCAGCAGCTTGGGTACAGCCCATCCCTACGAGCAGTACTTC. Encoded protein: CASSLGTAHPYEQYF.

CDR3 DNA: TGTGCCAGCAGTCCCCTGCAAGAGACCCAGTACTTC. Translated: CASSPLQETQYF. The gene calls are TRBV7-6 and TRBJ2-5; D remains unclear. Germline V gene data show CDR1 as SGHVS and CDR2 as FNYEAQ. With 6 bases removed from V and 2 bases from J, the gap between germline ends came to 7 bases. The CDR3 sequence is 12 residues long. The full variable domain, rest sourced from reference TRBV7-6 and TRBJ2-5, is GAGVSQSPRYKVTKRGQDVALRCDPISGHVSLYWYRQALGQGPEFLTYFNYEAQQDKSGLPNDRFSAERPEGSISTLTIQRTEQRDSAMYRCASSPLQETQYFGPGTRLLVL.

V and J are TRBV28 and TRBJ2-7; D is uncertain. V was pared by 5 bases and J by 0 bases, with 11 bases between. The CDR3 has 14 residues. Per germline, CDR1 MDHEN and CDR2 SYDVKM. CDR3: CASSDRLLSYEQYF. For the CDR3, the DNA is TGTGCCAGCAGTGACCGGCTGCTCTCCTACGAGCAGTACTTC.

The V gene is TRBV7-6, the J gene TRBJ1-2; the D is unclear. Germline V gene sequence: CDR1 SGHVS, CDR2 FNYEAQ. Deletions cut 5 bases from V and 0 bases from J, with 13 bases between. This CDR3 is built from 15 residues. CDR3 in DNA: TGTGCCAGCAGCCCCAGGACGGAACCTAACTATGGCTACACCTTC. The encoded protein is CASSPRTEPNYGYTF. Based on the CDR3 plus reference TRBV7-6 and TRBJ1-2, the full variable domain is GAGVSQSPRYKVTKRGQDVALRCDPISGHVSLYWYRQALGQGPEFLTYFNYEAQQDKSGLPNDRFSAERPEGSISTLTIQRTEQRDSAMYRCASSPRTEPNYGYTFGSGTRLTVV.

V usage is TRBV29-1 and J usage is TRBJ2-1, with TRBD2 matching 8 bases. The CDR3 is made up of 13 amino acids. CDR1 SQVTM and CDR2 ANQGSEA come from the germline V gene. The V segment lost 4 bases and the J segment 1 base; nucleotides outside the gene matches: 0. CDR3 loop: CSVGLASYNEQFF. The DNA for the CDR3 is TGCAGCGTTGGACTAGCGTCCTACAATGAGCAGTTCTTC.

The chain couples TRBV6-5 to TRBJ2-7; TRBD2 aligns across 14 bases. V lost 6 bases to trimming and J lost 4 bases; unmatched junction nucleotides: 5. The germline V gene encodes CDR1 MNHEY and CDR2 SVGAGI. CDR3 length equals 15 residues. CDR3 protein: CASSTRLAGGYEQYF. As DNA, the CDR3 is TGTGCCAGCAGCACAAGACTAGCGGGAGGGTACGAGCAGTACTTC.

V is TRBV6-5 and J is TRBJ1-3; the D gene is possibly TRBD1 (5 bases). V lost 7 bases and J 5 bases, leaving 15 bases between the germline ends. Looked up from germline, CDR1 is MNHEY and CDR2 is SVGAGI. The CDR3 is 14 amino acids. Written as DNA, the CDR3 is TGTGCCAGCACGCCGGGACGGGGACGAAACACCATATATTTT. It codes for CASTPGRGRNTIYF.

The chain employs TRBV28 and TRBJ2-7; tentative D call: TRBD1 (5 bases). CDR3 size: 14 residues. Germline values: CDR1 MDHEN, CDR2 SYDVKM. Trimming left V 1 base short and J 2 bases short, with 9 bases between. DNA for the CDR3: TGTGCCAGCAGTTTATACAGGCCCCCCTACGAGCAGTACTTC. This gives the protein CASSLYRPPYEQYF.

The J gene is TRBJ2-1, the V gene TRBV6-1; 8 positions match TRBD1. The CDR3 spans 14 residues. J lost 0 bases, V lost 7 bases, and 2 bases had no gene match. Per the germline V gene, CDR1 is MNHNS and CDR2 is SASEGT. CDR3 sequence reads: CASKGQGSYNEQFF. The CDR3 DNA reads TGTGCCAGCAAAGGACAGGGCTCCTACAATGAGCAGTTCTTC.

In its sample, this clone was seen a few times. This chain connects TRBV27 to TRBJ2-2; D unresolved. Germline values: CDR1 MNHEY, CDR2 SMNVEV (reference sequence). V dropped 2 bases and J dropped 4 bases, with 5 bases sitting between them. This CDR3 is 13 amino acids long. The CDR3 here is CASSLGITGELFF. The DNA of the CDR3 is TGTGCCAGCAGTTTAGGTATCACCGGGGAGCTGTTTTTT.

The rearrangement links TRBV28 to TRBJ2-7; no definite D call. Germline assignment: CDR1 MDHEN and CDR2 SYDVKM. Trimming shortened V by 7 bases and J by 4 bases, and 11 bases separated the two germline ends. This CDR3 has 12 residues. Here the CDR3 reads CASNSGTYEQYF. The DNA for the CDR3 is TGTGCCAGCAATTCAGGAACTTACGAGCAGTACTTC.

The rearrangement joins TRBV30 to TRBJ2-3, with 8 bases fitting TRBD2. Trimming at V came to 8 bases and at J to 6 bases, leaving 7 bases not matched to a gene. The CDR3 is made up of 12 amino acids. Per the germline V gene, CDR1 is GTSNPN and CDR2 is SVGIG (reference sequence). CDR3 sequence (DNA): TGTGCCGGTAGCGGGGTTTCGGATACGCAGTATTTT. Its protein product is CAGSGVSDTQYF.

This clone has only one observation. The chain joins TRBV6-5 to TRBJ1-2, with 8 bases that match TRBD1. This CDR3 has 14 amino acids. Germline-derived CDR1 and CDR2 are MNHEY and SVGAGI. Germline trimming cut 6 bases from V and 4 bases from J; bases unmatched to any gene: 7. This CDR3 is CASRTHDRGYGYTF. In nucleotides, the CDR3 is TGTGCCAGCAGAACGCACGACAGGGGCTATGGCTACACCTTC.

The chain carries TRBV29-1 and TRBJ1-1, with D uncertain. V shed 4 bases and J shed 6 bases, with 9 bases lying between them. The germline V gene encodes CDR1 SQVTM and CDR2 ANQGSEA. This CDR3 has 11 residues. CDR3 sequence (DNA): TGCAGCGTTGGCGGGGAGTCTGAAGCTTTCTTT. It is translated as CSVGGESEAFF.